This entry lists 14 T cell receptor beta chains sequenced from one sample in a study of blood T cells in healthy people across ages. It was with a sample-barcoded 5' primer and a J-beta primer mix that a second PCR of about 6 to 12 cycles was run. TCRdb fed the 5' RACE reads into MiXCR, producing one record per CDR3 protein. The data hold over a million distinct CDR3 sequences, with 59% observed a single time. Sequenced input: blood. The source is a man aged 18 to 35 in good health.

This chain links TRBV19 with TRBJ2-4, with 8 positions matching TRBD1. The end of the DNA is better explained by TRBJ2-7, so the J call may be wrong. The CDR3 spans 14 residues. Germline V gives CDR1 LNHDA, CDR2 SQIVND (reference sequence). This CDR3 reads CASSIRDRPNEQYF. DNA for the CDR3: TGTGCCAGTAGTATTAGGGACAGGCCTAACGAGCAGTACTTC.

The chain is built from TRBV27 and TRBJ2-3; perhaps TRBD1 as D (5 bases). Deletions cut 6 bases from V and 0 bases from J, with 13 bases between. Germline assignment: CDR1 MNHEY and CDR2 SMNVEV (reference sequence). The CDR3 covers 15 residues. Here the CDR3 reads CASRSQATSTDTQYF. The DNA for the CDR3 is TGTGCCAGCAGGTCACAGGCAACTAGCACAGATACGCAGTATTTT.

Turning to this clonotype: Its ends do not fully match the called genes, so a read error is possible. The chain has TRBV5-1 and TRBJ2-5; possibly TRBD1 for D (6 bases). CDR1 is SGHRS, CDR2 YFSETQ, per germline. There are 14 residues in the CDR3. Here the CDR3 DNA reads TGCGCCAGCAGCTTAACACAGGGTTTGGAGACCGAGTACTTC. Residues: CASSLTQGLETEYF.

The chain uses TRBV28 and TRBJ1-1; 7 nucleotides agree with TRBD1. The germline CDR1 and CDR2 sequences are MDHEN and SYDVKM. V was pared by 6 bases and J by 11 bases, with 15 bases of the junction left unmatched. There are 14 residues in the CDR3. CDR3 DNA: TGTGCCAGCAGGCCCACAGGGGATGAAGCTGCGGCTTTCTTT. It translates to CASRPTGDEAAAFF. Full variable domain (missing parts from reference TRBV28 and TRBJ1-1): DVKVTQSSRYLVKRTGEKVFLECVQDMDHENMFWYRQDPGLGLRLIYFSYDVKMKEKGDIPEGYSVSREKKERFSLILESASTNQTSMYLCASRPTGDEAAAFFGQGTRLTVV.

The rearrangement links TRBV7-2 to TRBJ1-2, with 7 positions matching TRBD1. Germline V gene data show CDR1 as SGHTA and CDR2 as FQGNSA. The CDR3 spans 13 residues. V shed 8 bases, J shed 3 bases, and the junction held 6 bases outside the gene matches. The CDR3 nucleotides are TGTGCCAGCGCCAGACAGGGCTACTATGGCTACACCTTC. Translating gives CASARQGYYGYTF.

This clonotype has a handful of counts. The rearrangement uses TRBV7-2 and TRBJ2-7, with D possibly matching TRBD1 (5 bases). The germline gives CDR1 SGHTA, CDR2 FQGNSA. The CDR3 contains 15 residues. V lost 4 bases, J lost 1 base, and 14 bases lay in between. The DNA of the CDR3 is TGTGCCAGCAGCTCCTCAGGGATGGGTTCCTACGAGCAGTACTTC. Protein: CASSSSGMGSYEQYF.

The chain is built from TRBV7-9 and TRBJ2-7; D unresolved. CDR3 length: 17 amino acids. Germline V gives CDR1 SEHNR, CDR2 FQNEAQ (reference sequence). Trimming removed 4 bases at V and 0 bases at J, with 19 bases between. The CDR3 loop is CASSSPLTPVSSYEQYF. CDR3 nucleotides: TGTGCCAGCAGCTCCCCATTGACACCAGTAAGCTCCTACGAGCAGTACTTC.

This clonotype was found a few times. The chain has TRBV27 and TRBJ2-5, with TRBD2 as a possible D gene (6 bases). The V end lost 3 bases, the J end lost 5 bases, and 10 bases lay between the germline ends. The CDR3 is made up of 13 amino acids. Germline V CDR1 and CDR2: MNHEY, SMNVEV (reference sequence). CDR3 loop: CASSFSAGETQYF. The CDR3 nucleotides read TGTGCCAGCAGTTTTTCGGCGGGGGAGACCCAGTACTTC.

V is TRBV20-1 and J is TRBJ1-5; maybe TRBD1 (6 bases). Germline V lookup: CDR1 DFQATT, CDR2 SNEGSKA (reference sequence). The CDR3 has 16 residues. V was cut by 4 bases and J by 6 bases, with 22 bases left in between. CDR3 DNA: TGCAGTGCTAAACCCCAGGGACATCGGGGGGCTCAGCCCCAGCATTTT. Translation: CSAKPQGHRGAQPQHF.

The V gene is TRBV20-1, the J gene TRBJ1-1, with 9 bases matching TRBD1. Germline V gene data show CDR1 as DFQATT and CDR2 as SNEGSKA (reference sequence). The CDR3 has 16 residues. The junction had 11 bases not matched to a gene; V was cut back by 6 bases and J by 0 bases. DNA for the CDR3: TGCAGTGCCGCGCCCCGGGACAGGGTCTTGAACACTGAAGCTTTCTTT. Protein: CSAAPRDRVLNTEAFF.

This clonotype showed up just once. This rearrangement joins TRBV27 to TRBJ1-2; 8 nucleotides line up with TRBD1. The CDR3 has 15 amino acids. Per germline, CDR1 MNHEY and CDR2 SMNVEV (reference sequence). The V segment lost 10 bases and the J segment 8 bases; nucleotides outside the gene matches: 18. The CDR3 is CATRGPDRGDKGYTF. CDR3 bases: TGTGCCACCAGGGGGCCTGACAGGGGTGACAAGGGCTACACCTTC.

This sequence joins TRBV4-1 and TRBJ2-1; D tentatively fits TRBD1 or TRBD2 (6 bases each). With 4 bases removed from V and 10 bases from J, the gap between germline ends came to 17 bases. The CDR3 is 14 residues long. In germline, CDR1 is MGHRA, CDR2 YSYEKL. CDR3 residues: CASSPPPGAREQFF. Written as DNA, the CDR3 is TGCGCCAGCAGCCCCCCCCCGGGGGCAAGGGAGCAGTTCTTC.

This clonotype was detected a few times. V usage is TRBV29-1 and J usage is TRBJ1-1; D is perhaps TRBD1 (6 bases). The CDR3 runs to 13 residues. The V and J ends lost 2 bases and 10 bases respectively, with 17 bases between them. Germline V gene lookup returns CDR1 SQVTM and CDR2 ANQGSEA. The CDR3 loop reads CSVEPRQVRGAFF. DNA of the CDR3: TGCAGCGTTGAACCACGACAGGTCCGGGGAGCTTTCTTT.

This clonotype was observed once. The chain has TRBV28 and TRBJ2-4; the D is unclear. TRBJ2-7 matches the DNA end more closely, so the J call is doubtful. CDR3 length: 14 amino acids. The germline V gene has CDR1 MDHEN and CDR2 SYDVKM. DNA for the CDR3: TGTGCCAGCAGTTTCGTCATCCAGCAAAGCGAGCAGTACTTC. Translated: CASSFVIQQSEQYF.